This TCR beta chain comes out of a study of blood T cell repertoires in COVID-19. The protocol was immunoSEQ multiplex PCR, while the TCRdb copy is restricted to in-frame clones and leaves out a portion. The repertoire includes about 150,000 clones, approximately 80% of them detected once, and 10% to 15% sits in the top ten. This CDR3 comprises 15 residues. Germline CDR1 and CDR2: KGHSH and LQKENI. V was pared by 0 bases and J by 9 bases, with 7 bases of the junction left unmatched. This clone was seen only a few times. Sequencing used peripheral blood. This sequence originates from a man in his fifties or sixties with active or convalescent COVID-19. V is TRBV18 and J is TRBJ2-1, with 8 bases aligning to TRBD2. CDR3 in DNA: TGTGCCAGCTCACCACCGAAGAGCGGGAGTCGTGAGCAGTTCTTC. It yields the protein CASSPPKSGSREQFF.